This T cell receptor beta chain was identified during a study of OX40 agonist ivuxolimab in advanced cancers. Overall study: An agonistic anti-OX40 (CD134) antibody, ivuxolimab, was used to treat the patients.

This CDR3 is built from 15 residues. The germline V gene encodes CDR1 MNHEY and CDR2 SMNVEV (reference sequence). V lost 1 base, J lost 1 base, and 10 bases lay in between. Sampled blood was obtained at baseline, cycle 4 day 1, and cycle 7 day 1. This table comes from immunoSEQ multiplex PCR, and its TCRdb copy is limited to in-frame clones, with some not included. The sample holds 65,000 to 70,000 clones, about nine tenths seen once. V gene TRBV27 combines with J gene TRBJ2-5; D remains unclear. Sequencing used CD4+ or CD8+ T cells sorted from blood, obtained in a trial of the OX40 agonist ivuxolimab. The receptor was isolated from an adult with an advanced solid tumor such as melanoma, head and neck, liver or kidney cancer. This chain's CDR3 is CASSLYPTTQETQYF. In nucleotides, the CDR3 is TGTGCCAGCAGTTTATACCCGACAACCCAAGAGACCCAGTACTTC.